Listed here are 28 T cell receptor beta chains from one sample, sequenced in a study of identical twins. TCRdb ran MiXCR on the 5' RACE reads and lists one entry per CDR3 protein. Among 450,000 or so distinct CDR3 sequences listed, less than 25% were seen once. The sample was also linked to a second study, of T cells expressing NK-cell markers.

The material sequenced was CD4+ T cells sorted from blood. The source of these receptors is a woman aged 18 to 35 in good health.

This clonotype has just one count. An end of the junction does not agree with germline; a read error may underlie this. The chain employs TRBV5-1 and TRBJ2-1; TRBD2 agrees at 8 bases. The CDR3 covers 16 residues. The V gene's germline CDR1 is SGHRS and CDR2 YFSETQ. The CDR3 spells CASMGGSGASYNEQLF. In DNA, the CDR3 is TGCGCCAGCATGGGGGGTAGCGGGGCGTCCTACAATGAGCAGCTCTTC.

The V and J genes are TRBV12-3 or TRBV12-4 and TRBJ2-2; the D gene could be TRBD1 or TRBD2 (6 bases each). Trimming removed 5 bases from V and 7 bases from J, with 14 bases in between. The CDR3 has 14 residues. CDR3 sequence reads: CASSRGQGDGELFF. The DNA for the CDR3 is TGTGCCAGCAGTCGGGGGCAGGGTGACGGGGAGCTGTTTTTT.

The V call is TRBV2, the J call TRBJ2-7; possible D gene TRBD1, 5 bases. CDR1 is SNHLY and CDR2 is FYNNEI in the germline V gene. The CDR3 spans 15 residues. V was cut by 5 bases and J by 3 bases, with 17 bases left in between. CDR3 in amino acids: CASSWGYGLIYEQYF. The CDR3, as DNA: TGTGCCAGCAGTTGGGGCTACGGGTTGATCTACGAGCAGTACTTC. Together with reference TRBV2 and TRBJ2-7, the CDR3 gives the full variable domain: EPEVTQTPSHQVTQMGQEVILRCVPISNHLYFYWYRQILGQKVEFLVSFYNNEISEKSEIFDDQFSVERPDGSNFTLKIRSTKLEDSAMYFCASSWGYGLIYEQYFGPGTRLTVT.

This clonotype was observed a few times. J is TRBJ1-4 and V is TRBV5-1; TRBD1 matches at 11 bases. Germline trimming cut 4 bases from V and 3 bases from J; bases unmatched to any gene: 5. Looked up from germline, CDR1 is SGHRS and CDR2 is YFSETQ. The CDR3 extends over 16 amino acids. The CDR3 DNA reads TGCGCCAGCAGCCCCGGACAGGGGGCACCTAATGAAAAACTGTTTTTT. It translates to CASSPGQGAPNEKLFF.

J is TRBJ2-1 and V is TRBV5-1; maybe TRBD2 (5 bases). V shed 0 bases and J shed 2 bases, with 9 bases lying between them. The CDR3 is 15 amino acids. Germline CDR1 reads SGHRS; CDR2 reads YFSETQ. CDR3 DNA sequence: TGCGCCAGCAGCTTGGAACCCGGGGCCTACAATGAGCAGTTCTTC. Translation gives CASSLEPGAYNEQFF.

This clonotype was seen a few times. The J gene is TRBJ2-7, the V gene TRBV4-3; D remains unclear. The CDR3 has 14 amino acids. CDR1 is LGHNA, CDR2 YSLEER, per germline. V was shortened by 0 bases and J by 1 base, with 7 bases between the two germline ends. CDR3 protein: CASSQDPNSYEQYF. In DNA, the CDR3 is TGCGCCAGCAGCCAAGATCCGAATTCCTACGAGCAGTACTTC.

The sample holds many counts of this clonotype. This rearrangement joins TRBV4-2 to TRBJ1-3; perhaps TRBD1 as D (6 bases). The CDR3 totals 22 residues. V was cut by 4 bases and J by 0 bases, with 31 bases left in between. Looked up from germline, CDR1 is LGHNA and CDR2 is YNFKEQ. This CDR3 reads CASSPPYATGTLLLSSGNTIYF. For the CDR3, the DNA is TGTGCCAGCAGCCCACCGTATGCAACAGGGACCTTACTGCTATCCTCTGGAAACACCATATATTTT.

This rearrangement joins TRBV6-5 to TRBJ2-1; TRBD2 matches at 8 bases. V was pared by 4 bases and J by 5 bases, with 4 bases of the junction left unmatched. The germline V gene encodes CDR1 MNHEY and CDR2 SVGAGI. This CDR3 spans 14 amino acids. CDR3 in DNA: TGTGCCAGCAGTTTGGCGGGGGGAAACAATGAGCAGTTCTTC. This encodes CASSLAGGNNEQFF.

This clonotype was recorded only once. The chain employs TRBV9 and TRBJ2-3; perhaps TRBD2 as D (5 bases). CDR3 size: 14 residues. V was pared by 4 bases and J by 6 bases, with 15 bases between. Germline V gene sequence: CDR1 SGDLS, CDR2 YYNGEE. CDR3 region: CASSRGGRGDTQYF. As DNA, the CDR3 is TGTGCCAGCAGCCGCGGCGGCCGAGGGGATACGCAGTATTTT. The whole variable domain, filled in from reference TRBV9 and TRBJ2-3, reads DSGVTQTPKHLITATGQRVTLRCSPRSGDLSVYWYQQSLDQGLQFLIQYYNGEERAKGNILERFSAQQFPDLHSELNLSSLELGDSALYFCASSRGGRGDTQYFGPGTRLTVL.

This clonotype occurred many times. V and J are TRBV11-2 and TRBJ2-1; D gene unclear. This CDR3 has 13 amino acids. CDR1 SGHAT and CDR2 FQNNGV come from the germline V gene. Trimming stripped 4 bases from V and 4 bases from J, with 8 bases between. CDR3 amino acids: CASSSAFYNEQFF. The CDR3 DNA reads as TGTGCCAGCAGCTCCGCCTTTTACAATGAGCAGTTCTTC.

This clonotype was observed a few times. This chain joins TRBV7-9 and TRBJ1-2; 8 nucleotides line up with TRBD1. Germline lookup yields CDR1 SEHNR and CDR2 FQNEAQ (reference sequence). CDR3 size: 14 residues. V dropped 4 bases and J dropped 7; count of bases not matched to a gene: 8. In DNA, the CDR3 is TGTGCCAGCAGCTCCCAGGGGGCGGGATCTGGCTACACCTTC. Amino acids: CASSSQGAGSGYTF.

This clonotype was observed a few times. The chain has TRBV6-5 and TRBJ2-5; 16 bases line up with TRBD2. Germline-derived CDR1 and CDR2 are MNHEY and SVGAGI. The V gene end was trimmed by 0 bases and the J gene end by 5 bases; junction bases not matched to a gene: 0. CDR3 length: 16 residues. CDR3 DNA: TGTGCCAGCAGTTACTCGGGACTAGCGGGAGGGGAGACCCAGTACTTC. Encoded protein: CASSYSGLAGGETQYF.

This clonotype was seen more than once but under ten times. The chain combines TRBV20-1 with TRBJ2-7; TRBD1 might be the D (6 bases). Trimming cost V 6 bases and J 4 bases, with 16 bases left between them. CDR3 size: 13 residues. CDR1 and CDR2 from the germline V gene are DFQATT and SNEGSKA (reference sequence). For the CDR3, the DNA is TGCAGTGCCCGGCAGGGGCGCCGGTACGAGCAGTACTTC. Translation gives CSARQGRRYEQYF.

There are a few counts of this clonotype. This sequence joins TRBV7-9 and TRBJ2-7; D unresolved. V lost 6 bases, J lost 6 bases, and 18 bases lay in between. The germline V gene encodes CDR1 SEHNR and CDR2 FQNEAQ (reference sequence). This CDR3 spans 14 amino acids. CDR3 residues: CASSSSGDALEQYF. The CDR3 nucleotides are TGTGCCAGCAGTTCATCAGGAGATGCCCTCGAGCAGTACTTC.

This clonotype has a handful of counts. V gene TRBV20-1 combines with J gene TRBJ2-4; TRBD2 agrees at 11 bases. V dropped 0 bases and J dropped 0; count of bases not matched to a gene: 10. The CDR3 totals 19 residues. Germline V lookup: CDR1 DFQATT, CDR2 SNEGSKA (reference sequence). CDR3 DNA sequence: TGCAGTGCTAGAGATCGAACTAGCGGGGGTGGGATAGCCAAAAACATTCAGTACTTC. Protein sequence: CSARDRTSGGGIAKNIQYF.

The chain joins TRBV4-3 to TRBJ2-5; D is ambiguous. CDR1 is LGHNA and CDR2 is YSLEER in the germline V gene. The V end lost 0 bases, the J end lost 4 bases, and 21 bases lay between the germline ends. The CDR3 consists of 18 residues. This chain's CDR3 is CASSQDRFGRTRIETQYF. CDR3 DNA: TGCGCCAGCAGCCAAGATAGGTTTGGACGCACACGAATAGAGACCCAGTACTTC.

This clonotype has a handful of counts. The chain's CDR3 is CSVVHLQETQYF. CDR3 nucleotides: TGCAGCGTTGTGCATTTACAAGAGACCCAGTACTTC. This chain joins TRBV29-1 and TRBJ2-5; the D is unclear. This CDR3 region has 12 residues. Germline V gene lookup returns CDR1 SQVTM and CDR2 ANQGSEA. V lost 4 bases, J lost 2 bases, and 8 bases lay in between.

The chain links TRBV10-2 to TRBJ2-3, with TRBD1 identical over 8 bases. The CDR3 has 15 amino acids. Looked up from germline, CDR1 is WSHSY and CDR2 is SAAADI. J gave up 5 bases and V 8 bases, and 12 bases lay outside the gene matches. The DNA of the CDR3 is TGCGCCAGCGCAGAAGGGGGACAGGTCGAAGATACGCAGTATTTT. This translates into CASAEGGQVEDTQYF.

This clonotype was seen only once. The chain is built from TRBV20-1 and TRBJ2-5; 8 bases map to TRBD2. CDR1 and CDR2 from the germline V gene are DFQATT and SNEGSKA (reference sequence). With V trimmed by 5 bases and J by 4 bases, 3 bases remained unmatched. The CDR3 spans 12 residues. CDR3 region: CSAGREAETQYF. The CDR3 DNA reads as TGCAGTGCTGGGCGGGAGGCAGAGACCCAGTACTTC.

V usage is TRBV7-9 and J usage is TRBJ2-7; D remains unclear. This CDR3 has 12 amino acids. Germline CDR1 reads SEHNR; CDR2 reads FQNEAQ (reference sequence). The V end was cut by 5 bases, the J end by 5 bases, with 10 bases between. The CDR3 spells CASSRWWDEQYF. The CDR3 DNA reads TGTGCCAGCAGCCGGTGGTGGGACGAGCAGTACTTC.

The genes are TRBV7-6 and TRBJ2-5; no clear D. Trimming removed 6 bases from V and 0 bases from J, with 11 bases in between. The CDR3 loop spans 14 amino acids. The germline CDR1 and CDR2 sequences are SGHVS and FNYEAQ. The CDR3 sequence: CASSSHQYQETQYF. The CDR3 nucleotides are TGTGCCAGCAGTTCTCACCAGTACCAAGAGACCCAGTACTTC. Supplemented by reference TRBV7-6 and TRBJ2-5, the full variable domain reads GAGVSQSPRYKVTKRGQDVALRCDPISGHVSLYWYRQALGQGPEFLTYFNYEAQQDKSGLPNDRFSAERPEGSISTLTIQRTEQRDSAMYRCASSSHQYQETQYFGPGTRLLVL.

This clonotype showed up many times. The rearrangement joins TRBV12-3 or TRBV12-4 to TRBJ1-1; TRBD1 matches at 10 bases. The CDR3 totals 13 residues. After removal of 6 bases from V and 4 bases from J, the junction contained 2 bases not matched to a gene. In DNA, the CDR3 is TGTGCCAGCAGGAGGACAGGGGGCACTGAAGCTTTCTTT. Amino acids: CASRRTGGTEAFF.

The gene calls are TRBV11-2 and TRBJ2-2; possibly TRBD1 for D (5 bases). V lost 7 bases to trimming and J lost 0 bases, with 12 bases between them. Germline V CDR1 and CDR2: SGHAT, FQNNGV. CDR3 length equals 15 residues. The CDR3 bases are TGTGCCAGCACCCTTAGGGGCGCGAACACCGGGGAGCTGTTTTTT. This codes for CASTLRGANTGELFF.

The V gene is TRBV20-1, the J gene TRBJ2-5; D is possibly TRBD2 (7 bases). The CDR3 spans 14 residues. CDR1 is DFQATT, CDR2 SNEGSKA, per germline (reference sequence). The ends were cut back, 0 bases at V and 5 bases at J, with 13 bases in the middle. The DNA for the CDR3 is TGCAGTGCTAGAGATGTGGGGGGGGCGGAGACCCAGTACTTC. Protein sequence: CSARDVGGAETQYF.

This chain links TRBV12-3 or TRBV12-4 with TRBJ2-3, with TRBD1 matching 10 bases. The junction had 5 bases not matched to a gene; V was cut back by 6 bases and J by 2 bases. This CDR3 is built from 15 residues. This chain's CDR3 is CASRTDRGDTDTQYF. CDR3 nucleotide sequence: TGTGCCAGCAGAACGGACAGGGGGGACACAGATACGCAGTATTTT.

The chain recombines TRBV7-2 with TRBJ2-1; 7 bases agree with TRBD1. The length of the CDR3 is 15 residues. Trimming at V came to 0 bases and at J to 3 bases, leaving 2 bases not matched to a gene. In germline, CDR1 is SGHTA, CDR2 FQGNSA. The CDR3 DNA sequence: TGTGCCAGCAGCTTAGCCAGGGGGATCTACAATGAGCAGTTCTTC. This translates into CASSLARGIYNEQFF.

This clonotype was seen a handful of times. The chain is built from TRBV13 and TRBJ1-2; 10 bases are a match to TRBD1. The CDR3 is 13 amino acids. Germline V lookup: CDR1 PRHDT, CDR2 FYEKMQ (reference sequence). The J segment lost 6 bases and the V segment lost 5 bases, leaving 3 bases of the junction unmatched. The CDR3 loop reads CASSRGTGDGYTF. The CDR3 DNA reads as TGTGCCAGCAGCCGCGGGACAGGGGATGGCTACACCTTC.

This clonotype has more than one count but fewer than ten. The rearrangement joins TRBV2 to TRBJ2-5, with D possibly matching TRBD2 (5 bases). V lost 7 bases and J 5 bases, leaving 14 bases between the germline ends. The CDR3 runs 13 residues. Per the germline V gene, CDR1 is SNHLY and CDR2 is FYNNEI. CDR3 DNA: TGTGCCAGCACGAGACCTAGCAGGGAGACCCAGTACTTC. This encodes CASTRPSRETQYF.